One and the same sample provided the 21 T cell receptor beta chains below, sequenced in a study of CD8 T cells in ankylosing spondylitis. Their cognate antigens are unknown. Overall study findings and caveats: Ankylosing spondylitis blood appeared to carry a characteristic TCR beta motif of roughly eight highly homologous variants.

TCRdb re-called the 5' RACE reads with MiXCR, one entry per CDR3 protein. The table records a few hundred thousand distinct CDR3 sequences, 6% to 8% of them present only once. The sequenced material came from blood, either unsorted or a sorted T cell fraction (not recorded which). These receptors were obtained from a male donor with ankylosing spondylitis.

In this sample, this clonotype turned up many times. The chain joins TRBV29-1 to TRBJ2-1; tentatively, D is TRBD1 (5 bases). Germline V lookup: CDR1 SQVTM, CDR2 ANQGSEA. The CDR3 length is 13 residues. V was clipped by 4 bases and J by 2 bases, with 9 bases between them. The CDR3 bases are TGCAGCGTTGGAAGACAGCCCTACAATGAGCAGTTCTTC. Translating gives CSVGRQPYNEQFF.

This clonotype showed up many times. The CDR3 is CASSYSRTEAYEQYF. Written as DNA, the CDR3 is TGTGCCAGCAGTTACTCCCGGACAGAAGCCTACGAGCAGTACTTC. The rearrangement uses TRBV6-5 and TRBJ2-7, with a tentative D call TRBD1 (6 bases). The CDR3 has 15 amino acids. V dropped 0 bases and J dropped 2 bases, with 11 bases sitting between them. Germline CDR1 reads MNHEY; CDR2 reads SVGAGI.

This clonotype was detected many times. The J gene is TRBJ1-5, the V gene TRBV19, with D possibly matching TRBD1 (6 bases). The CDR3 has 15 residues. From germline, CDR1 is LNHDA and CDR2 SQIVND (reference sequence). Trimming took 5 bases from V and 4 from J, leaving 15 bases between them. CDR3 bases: TGTGCCAGTAGTGTCCAGACAGGCTGGAATCAGCCCCAGCATTTT. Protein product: CASSVQTGWNQPQHF.

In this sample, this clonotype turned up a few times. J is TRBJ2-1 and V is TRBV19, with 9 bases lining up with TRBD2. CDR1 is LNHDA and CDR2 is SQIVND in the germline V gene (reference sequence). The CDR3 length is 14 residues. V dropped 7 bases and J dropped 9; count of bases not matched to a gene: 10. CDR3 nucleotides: TGTGCCAGTACGTGGCGGGGGGGATTTAGTGAGCAGTTCTTC. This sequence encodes CASTWRGGFSEQFF.

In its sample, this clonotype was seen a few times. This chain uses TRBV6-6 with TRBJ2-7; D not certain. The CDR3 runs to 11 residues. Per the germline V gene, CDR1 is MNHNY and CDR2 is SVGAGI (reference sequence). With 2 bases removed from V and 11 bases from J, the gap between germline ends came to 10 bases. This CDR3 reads CASSYGALKYF. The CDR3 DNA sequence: TGTGCCAGCAGTTACGGAGCTCTGAAGTACTTC.

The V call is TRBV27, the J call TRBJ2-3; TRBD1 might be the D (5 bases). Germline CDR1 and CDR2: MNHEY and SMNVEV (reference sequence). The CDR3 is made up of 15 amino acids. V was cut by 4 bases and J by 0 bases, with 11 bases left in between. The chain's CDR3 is CASSYRPTSTDTQYF. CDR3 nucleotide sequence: TGTGCCAGCAGTTACAGGCCCACTAGCACAGATACGCAGTATTTT.

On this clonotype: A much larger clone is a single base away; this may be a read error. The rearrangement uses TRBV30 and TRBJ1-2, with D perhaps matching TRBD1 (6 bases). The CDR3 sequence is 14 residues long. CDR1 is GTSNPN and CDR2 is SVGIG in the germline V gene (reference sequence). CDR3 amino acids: CDWEESGAHYGYTF. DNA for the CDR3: TGTGACTGGGAGGAATCAGGGGCCCACTATGGCTACACCTTC. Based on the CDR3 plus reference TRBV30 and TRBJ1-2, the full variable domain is SQTIHQWPATLVQPVGSPLSLECTVEGTSNPNLYWYRQAAGRGLQLLFYSVGIGQISSEVPQNLSASRPQDRQFILSSKKLLLSDSGFYLCDWEESGAHYGYTFGSGTRLTVV.

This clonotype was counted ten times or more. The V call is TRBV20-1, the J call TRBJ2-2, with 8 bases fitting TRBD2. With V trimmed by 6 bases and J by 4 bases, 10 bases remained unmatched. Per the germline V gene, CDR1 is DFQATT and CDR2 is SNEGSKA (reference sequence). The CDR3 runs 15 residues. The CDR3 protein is CSAPGRLAGTGELFF. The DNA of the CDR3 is TGCAGTGCCCCAGGACGGCTAGCGGGCACCGGGGAGCTGTTTTTT.

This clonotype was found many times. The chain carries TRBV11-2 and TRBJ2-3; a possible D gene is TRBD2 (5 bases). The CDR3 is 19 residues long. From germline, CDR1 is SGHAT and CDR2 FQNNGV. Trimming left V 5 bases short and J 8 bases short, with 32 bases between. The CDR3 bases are TGTGCCAGCAGCCTCCGTTCGGGGATCGAGCGGCATTTGCATGGTACGCAGTATTTT. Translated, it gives CASSLRSGIERHLHGTQYF.

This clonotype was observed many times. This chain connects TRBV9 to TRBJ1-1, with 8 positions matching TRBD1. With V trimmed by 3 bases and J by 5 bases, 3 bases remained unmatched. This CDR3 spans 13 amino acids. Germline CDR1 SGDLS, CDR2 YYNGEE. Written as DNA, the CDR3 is TGTGCCAGCAGCGCGGGGGACAGGACTGAAGCTTTCTTT. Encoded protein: CASSAGDRTEAFF.

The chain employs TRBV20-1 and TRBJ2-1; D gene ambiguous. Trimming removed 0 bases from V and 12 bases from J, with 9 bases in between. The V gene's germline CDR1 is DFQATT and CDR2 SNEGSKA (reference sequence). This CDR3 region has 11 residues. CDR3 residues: CSAREGHGQFF. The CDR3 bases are TGCAGTGCTAGAGAAGGGCACGGGCAGTTCTTC.

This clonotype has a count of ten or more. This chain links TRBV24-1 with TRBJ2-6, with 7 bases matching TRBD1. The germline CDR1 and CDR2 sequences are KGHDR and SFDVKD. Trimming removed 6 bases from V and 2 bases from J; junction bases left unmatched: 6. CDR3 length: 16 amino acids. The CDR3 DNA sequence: TGTGCCACCAGTCCTGCACAGGGGACTGGGGCCAACGTCCTGACTTTC. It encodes CATSPAQGTGANVLTF.

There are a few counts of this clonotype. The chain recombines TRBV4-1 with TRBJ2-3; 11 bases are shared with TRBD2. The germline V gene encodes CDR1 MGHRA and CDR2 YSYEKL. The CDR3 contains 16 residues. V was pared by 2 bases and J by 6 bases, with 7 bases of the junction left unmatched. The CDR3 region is CASSQRLAGLSDTQYF. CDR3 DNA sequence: TGCGCCAGCAGCCAAAGACTAGCGGGGCTGAGCGATACGCAGTATTTT.

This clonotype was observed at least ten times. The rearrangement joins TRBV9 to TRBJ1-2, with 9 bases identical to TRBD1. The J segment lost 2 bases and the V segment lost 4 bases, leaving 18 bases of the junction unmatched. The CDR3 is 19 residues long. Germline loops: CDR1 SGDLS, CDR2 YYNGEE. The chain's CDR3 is CASSHTVRDREDLNYGYTF. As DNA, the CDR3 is TGTGCCAGCAGCCATACTGTCCGGGACAGGGAAGATTTGAACTATGGCTACACCTTC.

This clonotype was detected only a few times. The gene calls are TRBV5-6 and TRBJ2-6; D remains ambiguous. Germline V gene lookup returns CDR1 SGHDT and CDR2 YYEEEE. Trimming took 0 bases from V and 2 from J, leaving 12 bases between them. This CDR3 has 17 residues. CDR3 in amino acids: CASSLGSPLTGANVLTF. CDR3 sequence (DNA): TGTGCCAGCAGCTTGGGTTCCCCTTTAACTGGGGCCAACGTCCTGACTTTC. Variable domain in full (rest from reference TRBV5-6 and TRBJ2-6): DAGVTQSPTHLIKTRGQQVTLRCSPKSGHDTVSWYQQALGQGPQFIFQYYEEEERQRGNFPDRFSGHQFPNYSSELNVNALLLGDSALYLCASSLGSPLTGANVLTFGAGSRLTVL.

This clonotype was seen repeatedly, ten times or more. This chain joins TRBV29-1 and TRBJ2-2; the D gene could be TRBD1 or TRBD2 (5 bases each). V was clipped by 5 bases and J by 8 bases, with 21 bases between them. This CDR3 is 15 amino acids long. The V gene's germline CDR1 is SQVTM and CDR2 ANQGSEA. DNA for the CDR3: TGCAGCGTTTTACCTCCCGGGGCCCGTCGGGGGGAGCTGTTTTTT. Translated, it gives CSVLPPGARRGELFF.

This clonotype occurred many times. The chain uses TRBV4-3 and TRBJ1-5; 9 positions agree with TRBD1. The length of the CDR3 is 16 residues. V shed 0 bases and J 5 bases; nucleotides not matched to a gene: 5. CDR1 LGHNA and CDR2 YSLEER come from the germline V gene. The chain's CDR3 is CASSQDPGQGYQPQHF. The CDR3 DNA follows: TGCGCCAGCAGCCAAGATCCGGGACAGGGTTATCAGCCCCAGCATTTT.

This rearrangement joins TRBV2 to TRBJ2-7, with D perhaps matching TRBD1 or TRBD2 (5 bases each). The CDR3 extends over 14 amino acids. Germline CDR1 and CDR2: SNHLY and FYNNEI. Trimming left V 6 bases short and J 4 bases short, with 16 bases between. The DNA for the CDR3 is TGTGCCAGCAGGGGGGAGTCACTCATATACGAGCAGTACTTC. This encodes CASRGESLIYEQYF. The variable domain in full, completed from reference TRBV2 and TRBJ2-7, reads EPEVTQTPSHQVTQMGQEVILRCVPISNHLYFYWYRQILGQKVEFLVSFYNNEISEKSEIFDDQFSVERPDGSNFTLKIRSTKLEDSAMYFCASRGESLIYEQYFGPGTRLTVT.

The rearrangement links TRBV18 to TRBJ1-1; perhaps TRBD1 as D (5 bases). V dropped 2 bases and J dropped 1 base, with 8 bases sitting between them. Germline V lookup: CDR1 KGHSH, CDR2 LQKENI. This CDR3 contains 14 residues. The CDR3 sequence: CASSPVRGNTEAFF. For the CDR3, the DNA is TGTGCCAGCTCACCAGTGAGGGGGAACACTGAAGCTTTCTTT.

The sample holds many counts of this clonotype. For the CDR3, the DNA is TGTGCCAGCAGCCAGGGACTAGCGGGGAACAATGAGCAGTTCTTC. Amino acid sequence: CASSQGLAGNNEQFF. V usage is TRBV7-3 and J usage is TRBJ2-1, with 13 bases that match TRBD2. The CDR3 is made up of 15 amino acids. Trimming cost V 5 bases and J 5 bases; bases outside gene matches: 3. Germline V gene sequence: CDR1 SGHTA, CDR2 FQGTGA.

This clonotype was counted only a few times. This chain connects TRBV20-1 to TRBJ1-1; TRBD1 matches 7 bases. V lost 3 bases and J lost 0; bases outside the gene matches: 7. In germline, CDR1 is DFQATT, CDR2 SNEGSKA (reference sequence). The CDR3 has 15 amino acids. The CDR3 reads CSARGYGTVNTEAFF. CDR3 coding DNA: TGCAGTGCTAGGGGCTATGGGACAGTGAACACTGAAGCTTTCTTT.